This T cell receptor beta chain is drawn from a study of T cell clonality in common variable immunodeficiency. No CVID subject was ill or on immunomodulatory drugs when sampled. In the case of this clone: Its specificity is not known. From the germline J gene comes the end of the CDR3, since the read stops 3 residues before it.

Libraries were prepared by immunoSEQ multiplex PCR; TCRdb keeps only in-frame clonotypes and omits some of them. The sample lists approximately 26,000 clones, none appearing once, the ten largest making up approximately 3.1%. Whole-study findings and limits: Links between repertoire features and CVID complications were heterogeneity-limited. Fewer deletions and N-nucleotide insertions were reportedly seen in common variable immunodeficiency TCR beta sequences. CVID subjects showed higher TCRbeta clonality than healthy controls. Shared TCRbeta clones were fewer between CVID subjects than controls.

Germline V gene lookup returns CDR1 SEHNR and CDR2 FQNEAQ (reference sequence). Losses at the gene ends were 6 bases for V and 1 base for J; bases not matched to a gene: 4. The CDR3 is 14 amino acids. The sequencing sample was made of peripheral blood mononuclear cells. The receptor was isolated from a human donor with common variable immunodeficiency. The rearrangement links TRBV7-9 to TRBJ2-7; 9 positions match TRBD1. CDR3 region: CASSRQGGSYEQYF. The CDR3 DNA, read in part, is TGTGCCAGCAGTAGACAGGGGGGTTCCTACGAG.